Given below is one T cell receptor beta chain in context. What it recognizes is unknown. Oncomine TCR Beta short-read sequencing was applied to DNA from cultured CD4+ T cells. TCRdb re-derived calls from the PCR reads in MiXCR, one entry per CDR3 protein. This table holds approximately 15,000 distinct CDR3 sequences, roughly 50% found once. Treatment reported: roughly 10-day PBMC culture with coronavirus spike peptide pools or control peptides (ViraFEST assay). Each well received millions of PBMCs, cultured with roughly 9.9 IU/ml IL-2 and roughly 9 ug/ml peptide pools. V was pared by 5 bases and J by 1 base, with 20 bases between. The CDR3 has 17 residues. These data come from a study of vaccination and CD4 T cells after COVID-19. Across the whole study: All convalescent patients were nasal swab PCR positive for SARS-CoV-2; nine had mild and one severe disease. General study findings and limits: Median SARS-CoV-2-reactive clonotype numbers went up from approximately 23 to 38, but not significantly.

The sequenced sample consisted of CD4+ T cells from blood, cultured in vitro. This TCR came from a human donor who had recovered from COVID-19. The chain is built from TRBV12-3 or TRBV12-4 and TRBJ1-2; D is perhaps TRBD1 (6 bases). CDR3: CASSPLTGFRHNYGYTF. The CDR3 DNA is TGTGCCAGCAGTCCCCTGACAGGATTCAGACATAACTATGGCTACACCTTC.